This TCR beta chain emerged from a study of blood T cell repertoires in COVID-19. Generated by immunoSEQ multiplex PCR, the TCRdb table keeps only in-frame clones and is missing some. This sample has 130,000 to 150,000 clones, with around 86% found just once. V was trimmed by 5 bases and J by 0 bases, leaving 11 bases between them. The CDR3 runs to 14 residues. Germline V lookup: CDR1 SGHVS, CDR2 FQNEAQ. This chain uses TRBV7-8 with TRBJ2-7; D is unclear. The receptor's source is an older man with acute or convalescent COVID-19. Input material: peripheral blood. The CDR3 here is CASSPPGYSYEQYF. The CDR3 nucleotides read TGTGCCAGCAGCCCTCCCGGGTACTCCTACGAGCAGTACTTC.